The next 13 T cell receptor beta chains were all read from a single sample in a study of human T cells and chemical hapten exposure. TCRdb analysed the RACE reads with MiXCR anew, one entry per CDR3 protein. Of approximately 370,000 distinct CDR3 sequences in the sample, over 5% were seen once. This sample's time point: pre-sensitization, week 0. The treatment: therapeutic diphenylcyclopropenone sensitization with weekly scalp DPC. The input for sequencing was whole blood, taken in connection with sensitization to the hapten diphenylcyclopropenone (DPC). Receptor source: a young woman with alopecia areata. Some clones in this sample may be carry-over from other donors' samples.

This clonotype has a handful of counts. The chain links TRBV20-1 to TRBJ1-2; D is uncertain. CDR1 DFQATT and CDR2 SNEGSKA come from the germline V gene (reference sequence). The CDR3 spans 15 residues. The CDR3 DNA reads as TGCACATTCCGGGCGAGTTCATGGGGATTGTATGGCTACACCTTC. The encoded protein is CTFRASSWGLYGYTF.

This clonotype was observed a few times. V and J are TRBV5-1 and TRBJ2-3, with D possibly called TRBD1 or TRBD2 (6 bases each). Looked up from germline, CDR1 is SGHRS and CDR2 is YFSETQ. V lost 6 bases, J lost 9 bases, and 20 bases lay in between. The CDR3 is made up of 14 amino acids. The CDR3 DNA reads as TGCGCCAGCAAGGGGGGACCCGATTGGAACACGCAGTATTTT. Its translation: CASKGGPDWNTQYF.

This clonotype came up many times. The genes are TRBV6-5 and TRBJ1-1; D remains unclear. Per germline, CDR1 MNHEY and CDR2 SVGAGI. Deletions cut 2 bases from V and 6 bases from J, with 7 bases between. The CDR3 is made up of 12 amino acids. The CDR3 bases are TGTGCCAGCAGTTACGGAAGATCTGAAGCTTTCTTT. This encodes CASSYGRSEAFF.

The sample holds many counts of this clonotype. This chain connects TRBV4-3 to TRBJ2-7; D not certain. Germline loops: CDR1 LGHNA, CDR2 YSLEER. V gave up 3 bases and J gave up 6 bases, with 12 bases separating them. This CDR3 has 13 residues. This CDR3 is CASSHSTGSEQYF. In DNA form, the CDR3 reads TGCGCCAGCAGCCACTCGACGGGTAGCGAGCAGTACTTC.

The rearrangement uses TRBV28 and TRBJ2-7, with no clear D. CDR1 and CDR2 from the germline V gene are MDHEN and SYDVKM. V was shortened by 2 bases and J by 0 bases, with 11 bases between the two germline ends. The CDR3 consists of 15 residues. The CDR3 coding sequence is TGTGCCAGCAGTTTAGGTGGGCCGGCCTCCTACGAGCAGTACTTC. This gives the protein CASSLGGPASYEQYF.

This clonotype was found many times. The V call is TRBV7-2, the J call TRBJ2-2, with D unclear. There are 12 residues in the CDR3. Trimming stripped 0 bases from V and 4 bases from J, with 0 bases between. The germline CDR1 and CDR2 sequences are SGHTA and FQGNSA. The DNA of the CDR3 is TGTGCCAGCAGCTTAGCCACCGGGGAGCTGTTTTTT. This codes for CASSLATGELFF.

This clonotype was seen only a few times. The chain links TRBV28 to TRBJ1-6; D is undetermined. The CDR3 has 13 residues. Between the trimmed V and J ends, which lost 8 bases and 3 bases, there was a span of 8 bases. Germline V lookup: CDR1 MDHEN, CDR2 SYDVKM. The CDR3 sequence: CASHNYYNSPLHF. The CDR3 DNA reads TGTGCCAGCCACAACTACTATAATTCACCCCTCCACTTT. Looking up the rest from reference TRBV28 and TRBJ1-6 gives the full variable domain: DVKVTQSSRYLVKRTGEKVFLECVQDMDHENMFWYRQDPGLGLRLIYFSYDVKMKEKGDIPEGYSVSREKKERFSLILESASTNQTSMYLCASHNYYNSPLHFGNGTRLTVT.

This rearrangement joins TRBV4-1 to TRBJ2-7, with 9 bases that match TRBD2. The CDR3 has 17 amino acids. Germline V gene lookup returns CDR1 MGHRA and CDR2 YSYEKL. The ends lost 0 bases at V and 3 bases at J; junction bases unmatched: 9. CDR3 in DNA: TGCGCCAGCAGCCAAGAAGTGGTAGCGGGGGCCTTCTACGAGCAGTACTTC. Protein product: CASSQEVVAGAFYEQYF.

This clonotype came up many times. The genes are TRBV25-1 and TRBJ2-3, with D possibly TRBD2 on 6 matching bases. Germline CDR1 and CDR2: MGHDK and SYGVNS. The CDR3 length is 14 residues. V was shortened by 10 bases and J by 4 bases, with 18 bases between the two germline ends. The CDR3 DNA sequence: TGTGCCACCCGGGATGCTAGCGCCTCAGATACGCAGTATTTT. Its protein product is CATRDASASDTQYF.

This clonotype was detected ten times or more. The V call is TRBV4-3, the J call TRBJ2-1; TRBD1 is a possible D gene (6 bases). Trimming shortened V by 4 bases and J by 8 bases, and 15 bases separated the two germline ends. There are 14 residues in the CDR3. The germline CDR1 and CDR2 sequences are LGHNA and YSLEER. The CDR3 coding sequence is TGCGCCAGCAGCCTGGGCAGGGGTAACGATGAGCAGTTCTTC. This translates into CASSLGRGNDEQFF.

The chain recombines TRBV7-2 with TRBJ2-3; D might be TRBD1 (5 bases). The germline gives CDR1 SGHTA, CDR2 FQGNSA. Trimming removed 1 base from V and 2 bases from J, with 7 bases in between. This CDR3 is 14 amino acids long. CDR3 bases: TGTGCCAGCAGCTTAGTGGACACCACAGATACGCAGTATTTT. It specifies CASSLVDTTDTQYF.

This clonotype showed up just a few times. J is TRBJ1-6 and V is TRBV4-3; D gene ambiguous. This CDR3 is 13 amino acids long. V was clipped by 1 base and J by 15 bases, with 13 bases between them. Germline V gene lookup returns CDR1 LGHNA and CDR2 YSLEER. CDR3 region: CASSQVTLGHLHF. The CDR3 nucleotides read TGCGCCAGCAGCCAAGTAACCTTGGGTCACCTCCACTTT.

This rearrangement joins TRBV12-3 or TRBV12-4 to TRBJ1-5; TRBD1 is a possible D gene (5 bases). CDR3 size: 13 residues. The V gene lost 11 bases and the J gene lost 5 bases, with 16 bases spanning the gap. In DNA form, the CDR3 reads TGTGCCTGCAAAACCGAGGGGTATCAGCCCCAGCATTTT. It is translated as CACKTEGYQPQHF.